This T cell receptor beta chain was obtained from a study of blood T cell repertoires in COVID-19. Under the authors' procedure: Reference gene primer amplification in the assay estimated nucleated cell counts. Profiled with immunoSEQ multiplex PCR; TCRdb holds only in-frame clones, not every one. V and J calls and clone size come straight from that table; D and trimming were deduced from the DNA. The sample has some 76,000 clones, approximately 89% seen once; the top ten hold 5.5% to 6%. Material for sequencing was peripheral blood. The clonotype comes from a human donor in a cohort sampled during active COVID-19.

The CDR3 DNA reads TGCGCCAGCAGCCTGCCTGGGCAGGGGGCTTTGGGCGAGCAGTACTTC. It codes for CASSLPGQGALGEQYF. J is TRBJ2-7 and V is TRBV5-1, with 8 bases identical to TRBD1. CDR1 is SGHRS, CDR2 YFSETQ, per germline. The CDR3 totals 16 residues. The V and J ends lost 4 bases and 6 bases, in that order; junction bases with no gene match: 15.